Below, one TCR beta chain is given with its context. The antigen remains undetermined. The data were taken from a study of cytomegalovirus exposure and HLA in healthy donors. PCR employed 60 Vbeta and 13 Jbeta primers. In the authors' methods: The count from a later analysis was about 80 million unique TCR beta chains, some 10 million of them shared. Data came from immunoSEQ multiplex PCR; TCRdb stores just in-frame clones and leaves some out. The V and J calls and clone size were taken over from that table, and D and trimming were inferred from the DNA. The sample lists under 110,000 clones, roughly 82% occurring once. V lost 8 bases and J lost 16; bases outside the gene matches: 8. This CDR3 contains 11 residues. Per germline, CDR1 MNHEY and CDR2 SVGAGI. Study outcomes and limitations: Relative to the approximately 680-donor mean, N-insertions were reportedly fewer in an Asian-associated ancestry cluster in a later analysis.

This clonotype originated in a woman between 45 and 65 years old in good health and CMV-seropositive. Source material: PBMCs. V gene TRBV6-5 combines with J gene TRBJ1-5, with 10 positions matching TRBD1. CDR3: CASGRGTGDHF. The CDR3, as DNA: TGTGCCAGCGGGCGAGGGACAGGGGACCATTTT.